The entry that follows covers one T cell receptor (beta chain) sequence. Its cognate antigen is unknown. In the PCR, 60 Vbeta and 13 Jbeta primers were used. Generated by immunoSEQ multiplex PCR, the TCRdb table keeps only in-frame clones and is missing some. The data contain about 120,000 clones, roughly 74% of them singletons. Germline V gene lookup returns CDR1 MNHNS and CDR2 SASEGT. The CDR3 contains 12 residues. The V gene lost 5 bases and the J gene lost 5 bases, with 6 bases spanning the gap. The record originates from a study of cytomegalovirus exposure and HLA in healthy donors. The wider study: Researchers previously reported finding roughly 120 million unique TCR beta sequences from 170 million or so T cells. Notes on the study in general: Cytomegalovirus association was assigned to more than 150 TCR beta chains. Analyzed later, most CMV-associated TCR beta chains appeared HLA-restricted. In a later analysis, TCR beta V- and J-gene trimming showed a link to a missense DCLRE1C variant.

The chain recombines TRBV6-1 with TRBJ2-2; D not resolved. The sequence derives from a male donor in good health and CMV-seronegative. Sequencing was carried out using PBMCs. The CDR3 protein is CASSHSTGELFF. The CDR3 DNA is TGTGCCAGCAGTCACAGTACCGGGGAGCTGTTTTTT.